This T cell receptor (beta chain) comes out of a study of cytomegalovirus exposure and HLA in healthy donors. This CDR3 is built from 13 residues. The V gene lost 7 bases and the J gene lost 9 bases, with 18 bases spanning the gap. In germline, CDR1 is SGHTA, CDR2 FQGNSA. This clone is classed as medium-sized (0.01 to 0.1%). Researchers ran the PCR with 60 Vbeta and 13 Jbeta primers. TCRdb's copy holds only in-frame clones and misses some; the assay was immunoSEQ multiplex PCR. The sample consists of about 170,000 clones, over 65% of them appearing once. This chain joins TRBV7-2 and TRBJ1-2; D perhaps matches TRBD1 (5 bases). The sample taken for sequencing was PBMCs. This sequence originates from a man aged 35 to 55 in good health and CMV-seropositive. This chain's CDR3 is CASTMGGRRSYTF. The CDR3 coding sequence is TGTGCCAGCACCATGGGGGGGAGACGGAGCTACACCTTC.